Listed below are T cell receptor beta chains from one sample, sequenced in a study of blood T cell repertoires in COVID-19. Generated by immunoSEQ multiplex PCR, the TCRdb table keeps only in-frame clones and is missing some. Of hundreds of thousands of clones in the sample, approximately 88% were seen once. Sequencing input: PBMCs or T cells enriched from blood (not recorded which). The receptors come from a woman aged 25 to 39 with acute COVID-19. Each CDR3 is given without its conserved first and last residue. The order of the fields is V gene, J gene, CDR3 protein.

v_gene: TRBV12-5; j_gene: TRBJ2-1; CDR3aa: ASGWTSGASSYNEQF
v_gene: TRBV25-1; j_gene: TRBJ1-1; CDR3aa: ASSEFFNRGANTEAF
v_gene: TRBV5-1; j_gene: TRBJ1-2; CDR3aa: ASSFRGINYGYT
v_gene: TRBV5-1; j_gene: TRBJ2-3; CDR3aa: ASSTGTSGKITDTQY
v_gene: TRBV6-5; j_gene: TRBJ1-6; CDR3aa: ASSYSGKGALH
v_gene: TRBV6-5; j_gene: TRBJ1-2; CDR3aa: ASSYSTGASDGYT
v_gene: TRBV28; j_gene: TRBJ2-5; CDR3aa: ASSSSLPTETQY
v_gene: TRBV6-1; j_gene: TRBJ2-1; CDR3aa: ASSESDRVV
v_gene: TRBV7-9; j_gene: TRBJ2-5; CDR3aa: ASSRTSGGVQETQY
v_gene: TRBV6-6; j_gene: TRBJ2-3; CDR3aa: ASSSSSSRDTQY
v_gene: TRBV4-2; j_gene: TRBJ2-7; CDR3aa: ASSAETSINSYEQY
v_gene: TRBV27; j_gene: TRBJ1-1; CDR3aa: ASSLTPSNTEAF
v_gene: TRBV7-8; j_gene: TRBJ2-1; CDR3aa: ASSPGRGDSYNEQF
v_gene: TRBV4-3; j_gene: TRBJ2-6; CDR3aa: ASSQDTSSGANVLT
v_gene: TRBV5-4; j_gene: TRBJ1-2; CDR3aa: ASSPEGTGASNYGYT
v_gene: TRBV27; j_gene: TRBJ2-7; CDR3aa: ASRIGGAPYEQY
v_gene: TRBV30; j_gene: TRBJ1-2; CDR3aa: AWTSGSYGYT
v_gene: TRBV10-1; j_gene: TRBJ2-3; CDR3aa: ASSELTSGVADTQY
v_gene: TRBV19; j_gene: TRBJ1-1; CDR3aa: ASRVRRNTEAF
v_gene: TRBV27; j_gene: TRBJ1-5; CDR3aa: ASPFRDIKHGGNQPQH
v_gene: TRBV4-1; j_gene: TRBJ1-5; CDR3aa: ASSQWTEGNQPQH
v_gene: TRBV12-5; j_gene: TRBJ1-2; CDR3aa: ASGFLRGLSYGYT